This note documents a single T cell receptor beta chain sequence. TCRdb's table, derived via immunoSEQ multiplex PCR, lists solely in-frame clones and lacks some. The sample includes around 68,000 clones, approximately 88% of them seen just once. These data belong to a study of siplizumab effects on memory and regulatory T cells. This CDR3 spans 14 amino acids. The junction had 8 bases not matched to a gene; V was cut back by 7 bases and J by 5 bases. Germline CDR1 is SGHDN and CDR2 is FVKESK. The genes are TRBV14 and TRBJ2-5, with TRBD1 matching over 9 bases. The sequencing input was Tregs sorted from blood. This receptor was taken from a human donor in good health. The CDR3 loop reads CASKSGQGGETQYF. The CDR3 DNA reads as TGTGCCAGCAAATCGGGACAGGGTGGGGAGACCCAGTACTTC.